This T cell receptor (beta chain) was sequenced for a study of control samples from healthy donors and cancer patients. The V and J ends lost 1 base and 5 bases respectively, with 5 bases between them. This CDR3 region has 12 residues. CDR1 and CDR2 (germline): SGHTA, FQGNSA. Profiling relied on immunoSEQ multiplex PCR, and the TCRdb table lists in-frame clones only, not all of them. The sample lists about 160,000 clones, 85% to 95% seen once, with 8.5% in the top ten. Sequencing input: blood. V gene TRBV7-2 combines with J gene TRBJ2-5, with unresolved D. This receptor was identified in a woman aged 40 to 55 in good health. The CDR3 nucleotides read TGTGCCAGCAGCTTAGGCGTTGAGACCCAGTACTTC. Amino acid sequence: CASSLGVETQYF.